This TCR beta chain stems from a study of T cells after yellow fever vaccination. Trimming pared 3 bases from V and 0 bases from J, leaving 14 bases between. In germline, CDR1 is DFQATT, CDR2 SNEGSKA (reference sequence). The CDR3 sequence is 15 residues long. TCRdb reanalysed the 5' RACE reads using MiXCR and keeps one entry per CDR3 protein. The data contain 150,000 to 200,000 distinct CDR3 sequences, roughly 8.8% of them singletons. The rearrangement joins TRBV20-1 to TRBJ1-1; perhaps TRBD1 as D (6 bases). The sample here was CD8+ T cells sorted from PBMCs, taken 45 days after the yellow fever booster vaccination. This TCR was sampled from a man younger than 30 who received the YFV17D yellow fever vaccine. CDR3 DNA: TGCAGTGCTAGGCCTTACAGGGATCTGAACACTGAAGCTTTCTTT. Translating gives CSARPYRDLNTEAFF.